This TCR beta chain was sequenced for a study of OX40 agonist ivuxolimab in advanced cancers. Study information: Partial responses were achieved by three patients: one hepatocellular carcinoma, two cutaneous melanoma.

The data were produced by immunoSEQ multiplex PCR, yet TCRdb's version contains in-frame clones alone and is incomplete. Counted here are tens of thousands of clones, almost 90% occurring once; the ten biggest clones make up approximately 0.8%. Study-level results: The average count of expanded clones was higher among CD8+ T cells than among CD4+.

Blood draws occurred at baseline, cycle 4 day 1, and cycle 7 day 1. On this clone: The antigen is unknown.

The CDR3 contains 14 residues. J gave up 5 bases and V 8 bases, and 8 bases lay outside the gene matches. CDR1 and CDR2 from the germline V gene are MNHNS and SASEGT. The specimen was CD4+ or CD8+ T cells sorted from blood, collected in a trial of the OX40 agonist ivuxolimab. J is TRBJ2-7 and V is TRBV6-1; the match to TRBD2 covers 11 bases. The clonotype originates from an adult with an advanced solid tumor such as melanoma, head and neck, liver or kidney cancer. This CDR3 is CASGRTSGSHEQYF. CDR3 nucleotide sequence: TGTGCCAGCGGACGGACTAGCGGGTCCCACGAGCAGTACTTC.